The TCR beta chain under discussion was sequenced for a study of molecular identifiers for immune sequencing clone quantification. The J segment lost 0 bases and the V segment lost 4 bases, leaving 8 bases of the junction unmatched. The CDR3 is 16 amino acids. CDR1 SGDLS and CDR2 YYNGEE come from the germline V gene. TCRdb re-analysed the PCR reads in MiXCR, keeping a single row per CDR3 protein. The sample gives some 650,000 distinct CDR3 sequences, about 20% of which show up once; about 0.9% is in the top ten. This clonotype has ten or more counts. The sample was naive CD8+ T cells from blood, with Jurkat cell RNA spiked in. This sample's subset: FACS-sorted CD8+CD4-CCR7+CD45RA+ naive T cells. The clonotype originates from a human donor in good health. Some libraries in this study had Jurkat cell RNA spiked in. The chain joins TRBV9 to TRBJ2-3, with 7 bases matching TRBD2. The CDR3 DNA reads as TGTGCCAGCAGCTTACTAGCGACAAGTAGCACAGATACGCAGTATTTT. Amino acids: CASSLLATSSTDTQYF.